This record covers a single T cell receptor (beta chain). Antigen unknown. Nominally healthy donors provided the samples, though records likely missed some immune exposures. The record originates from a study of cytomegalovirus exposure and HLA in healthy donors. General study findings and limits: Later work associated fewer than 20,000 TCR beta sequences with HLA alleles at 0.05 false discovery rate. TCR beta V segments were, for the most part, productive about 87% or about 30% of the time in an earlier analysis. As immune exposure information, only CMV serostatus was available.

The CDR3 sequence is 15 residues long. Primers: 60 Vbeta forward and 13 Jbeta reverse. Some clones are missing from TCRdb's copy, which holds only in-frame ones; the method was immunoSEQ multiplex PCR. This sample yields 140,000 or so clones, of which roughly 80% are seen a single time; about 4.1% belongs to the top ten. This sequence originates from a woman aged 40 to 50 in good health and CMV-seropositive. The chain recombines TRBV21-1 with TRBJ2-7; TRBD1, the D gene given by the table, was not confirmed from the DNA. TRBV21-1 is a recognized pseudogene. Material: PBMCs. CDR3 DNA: TGTGCCAGCAGCAGCAAGCCCGGGACAGGGAGCGAGCAGTACTTC. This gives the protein CASSSKPGTGSEQYF.